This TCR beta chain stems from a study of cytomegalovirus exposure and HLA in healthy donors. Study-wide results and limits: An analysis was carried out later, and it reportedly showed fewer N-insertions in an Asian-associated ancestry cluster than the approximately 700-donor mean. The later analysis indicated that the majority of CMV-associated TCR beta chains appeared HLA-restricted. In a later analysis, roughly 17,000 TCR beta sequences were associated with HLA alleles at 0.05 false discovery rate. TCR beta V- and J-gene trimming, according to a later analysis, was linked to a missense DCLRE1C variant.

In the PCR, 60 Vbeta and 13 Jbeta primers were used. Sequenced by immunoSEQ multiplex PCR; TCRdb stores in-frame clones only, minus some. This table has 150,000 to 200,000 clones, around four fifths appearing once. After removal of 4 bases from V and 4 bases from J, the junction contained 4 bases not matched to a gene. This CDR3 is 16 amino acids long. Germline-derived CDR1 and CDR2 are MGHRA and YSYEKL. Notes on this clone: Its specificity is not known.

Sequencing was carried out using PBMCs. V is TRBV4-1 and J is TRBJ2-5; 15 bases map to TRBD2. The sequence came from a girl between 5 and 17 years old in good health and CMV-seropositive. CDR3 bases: TGCGCCAGCAGCCGGACTAGCGGGGGGGCCCGAGAGACCCAGTACTTC. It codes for CASSRTSGGARETQYF.